This is a list of T cell receptor beta chains from one sample in a study of T cell responses to AZD1222 COVID-19 vaccine. Clones were read by immunoSEQ multiplex PCR, and TCRdb kept only the in-frame ones, dropping some. In the table there are about 120,000 clones, roughly 93% of which are singletons. The source material was peripheral blood, sampled on day 0 of AZD1222 vaccination. These TCRs come from an adult in good health. The CDR3 runs from the conserved cysteine through the conserved F or W. The D gene is left open where the match is weak. The size entry is marked missing in some rows and otherwise reads once, few, many or a size class.

NA,13,TRBV7-9,TRBJ1-1,NA,TGTGCCAGCAGCTCATACGAGGGCACTGAAGCTTTCTTT,CASSSYEGTEAFF
NA,14,TRBV30,TRBJ2-2,once,TGTGCCTGGAGTGTAGGTCGGCGAACCGGGGAGCTGTTTTTT,CAWSVGRRTGELFF
NA,13,TRBV27,TRBJ2-7,NA,TGTGCCAGCAGTTTACAGGGGGGTTACGAGCAGTACTTC,CASSLQGGYEQYF
TRBD2,15,TRBV27,TRBJ2-1,NA,TGTGCCAGCACCCTGGGACTAGCGGGCTACAATGAGCAGTTCTTC,CASTLGLAGYNEQFF
TRBD1,14,TRBV5-1,TRBJ2-7,NA,TGCGCCAGCAGCTTCGGGACAGGGTTCTACGAGCAGTACTTC,CASSFGTGFYEQYF
TRBD1,16,TRBV18,TRBJ2-3,NA,TGTGCCAGCTCACCTGCCGGGACAGGGAGGAAAGATACGCAGTATTTT,CASSPAGTGRKDTQYF
NA,13,TRBV18,TRBJ1-1,NA,TGTGCCAGCTCAGAGGGCGCGGGGACTGAAGCTTTCTTT,CASSEGAGTEAFF
TRBD1,14,TRBV5-1,TRBJ1-4,NA,TGCGCCAGCAGCCGAACAGGGGTTAATGAAAAACTGTTTTTT,CASSRTGVNEKLFF
NA,16,TRBV19,TRBJ2-2,NA,TGTGCCAGTAGTAGGGGAACAGGGTTGAGTACCGGGGAGCTGTTTTTT,CASSRGTGLSTGELFF
TRBD1,16,TRBV11-2,TRBJ1-6,NA,TGTGCCAGCAGCCTTGGACAGGGTGGGATTAATTCACCCCTCCACTTT,CASSLGQGGINSPLHF
TRBD1,14,TRBV28,TRBJ1-5,NA,TGTGCCAGCAGCCCGGACAGGGGCAATCAGCCCCAGCATTTT,CASSPDRGNQPQHF
NA,15,TRBV5-1,TRBJ2-1,NA,TGCGCCAGCAGACCTACGGCGAGCTCCTACAATGAGCAGTTCTTC,CASRPTASSYNEQFF
TRBD1,14,TRBV2,TRBJ2-7,NA,TGTGCCAGCAGTGAAAGGACAGGAGGCAACGAGCAGTACTTC,CASSERTGGNEQYF
TRBD2,18,TRBV5-4,TRBJ2-3,NA,TGTGCCAGCAGCTTGGTCACTAGCGGGAGTGGGGTAAGAGATACGCAGTATTTT,CASSLVTSGSGVRDTQYF
NA,13,TRBV27,TRBJ2-7,NA,TGTGCCAGCAGTTTATCGACGGGATACGAGCAGTACTTC,CASSLSTGYEQYF
NA,14,TRBV2,TRBJ2-1,NA,TGTGCCAGCAGTGAAGCGCCTCGTATAGGACTTCAGTTCTTC,CASSEAPRIGLQFF
TRBD2,15,TRBV5-1,TRBJ2-1,NA,TGCGCCAGCAGCCCTTGGACTAGTGAGCACAATGAGCAGTTCTTC,CASSPWTSEHNEQFF
NA,12,TRBV6-5,TRBJ2-1,NA,TGTGCCAGCAGCCGACTCGACAATGAGCAGTTCTTC,CASSRLDNEQFF
NA,14,TRBV14,TRBJ1-2,once,TGTGCCAGCAGCCAAGCTAAGACAGGCTATGGCTACACCTTC,CASSQAKTGYGYTF
NA,15,TRBV7-6,TRBJ1-6,NA,TGTGCCAGCTGCGAGCGGCTGGCGGATAATTCACCCCTCCACTTT,CASCERLADNSPLHF
TRBD1,14,TRBV6-5,TRBJ2-2,few,TGTGCCAGCACGACAGGGGACCCCACCGGGGAGCTGTTTTTT,CASTTGDPTGELFF
TRBD1,15,TRBV5-1,TRBJ1-2,NA,TGCGCCAGCAGCGTTACAGGGGGCGAATCCTATGGCTACACCTTC,CASSVTGGESYGYTF